These 3 T cell receptor beta chains came from one sample sequenced in a study of blood T cell repertoires in COVID-19 (dated by TCRdb to 2020 to 2022). The method behind the library was the immunoSEQ multiplex PCR assay. Sourced from immuneACCESS, this table was stored by TCRdb with only in-frame sequences that have V and J called. A share of the clones is absent; for the studies checked, an unresolved V gene accounts for under half, and the remainder has no known explanation. For this sample there are roughly 65,000 clones; approximately 78% appear just once. Together, the top ten hold 15% to 17% of the sample. The sequenced material came from peripheral blood. The receptors derive from a man aged 80 or over with acute or convalescent COVID-19.

The sample holds a few counts of this clone. The chain has TRBV28 and TRBJ1-5; D gene ambiguous. V was clipped by 7 bases and J by 5 bases, with 12 bases between them. Looked up from germline, CDR1 is MDHEN and CDR2 is SYDVKM. This CDR3 is built from 13 residues. CDR3 amino acids: CASTLDGHQPQHF. CDR3 sequence (DNA): TGTGCCAGCACCCTAGACGGTCATCAGCCCCAGCATTTT.

The chain combines TRBV4-1 with TRBJ2-3, with 9 bases matching TRBD2. Germline CDR1 is MGHRA and CDR2 is YSYEKL. The CDR3 extends over 17 amino acids. The ends lost 0 bases at V and 10 bases at J; junction bases unmatched: 14. The CDR3 is CASSQESRRGGNVAQYF. CDR3 in DNA: TGCGCCAGCAGCCAAGAAAGTAGGCGGGGGGGAAACGTGGCGCAGTATTTT.

The chain recombines TRBV28 with TRBJ1-2; maybe TRBD1 (6 bases). The CDR3 is 12 residues long. The germline gives CDR1 MDHEN, CDR2 SYDVKM. Trimming removed 5 bases at V and 2 bases at J, with 6 bases between. This chain's CDR3 is CASSRGNYGYTF. The CDR3 bases are TGTGCCAGCAGTAGGGGGAACTATGGCTACACCTTC.